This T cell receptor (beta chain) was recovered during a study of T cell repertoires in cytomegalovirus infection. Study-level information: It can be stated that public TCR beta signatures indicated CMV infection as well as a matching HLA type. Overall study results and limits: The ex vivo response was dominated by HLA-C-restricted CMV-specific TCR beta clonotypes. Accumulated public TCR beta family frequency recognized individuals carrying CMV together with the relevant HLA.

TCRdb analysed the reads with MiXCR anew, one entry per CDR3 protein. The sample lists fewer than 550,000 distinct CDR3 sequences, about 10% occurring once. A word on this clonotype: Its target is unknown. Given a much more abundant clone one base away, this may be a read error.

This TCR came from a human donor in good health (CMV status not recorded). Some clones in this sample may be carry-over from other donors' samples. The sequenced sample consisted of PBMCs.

This chain's CDR3 is CASSSSGHGNEQFF. The CDR3 coding sequence is TGTGCCAGCAGCTCTTCGGGACATGGCAATGAGCAGTTCTTC. This rearrangement joins TRBV7-6 to TRBJ2-1, with D possibly being TRBD1 (6 bases). From germline, CDR1 is SGHVS and CDR2 FNYEAQ. V was shortened by 4 bases and J by 6 bases, with 13 bases between the two germline ends. This CDR3 has 14 amino acids.